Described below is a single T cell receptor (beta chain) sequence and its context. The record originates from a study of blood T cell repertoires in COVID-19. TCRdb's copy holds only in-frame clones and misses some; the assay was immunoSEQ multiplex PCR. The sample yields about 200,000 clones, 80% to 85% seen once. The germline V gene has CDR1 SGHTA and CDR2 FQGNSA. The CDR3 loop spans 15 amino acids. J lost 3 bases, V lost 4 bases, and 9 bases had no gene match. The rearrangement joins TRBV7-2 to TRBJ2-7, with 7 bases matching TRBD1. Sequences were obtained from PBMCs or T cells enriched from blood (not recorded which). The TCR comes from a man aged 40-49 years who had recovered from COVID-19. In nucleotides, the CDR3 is TGTGCCAGCAGCTATCGGACAGGAGATGTCTACGAGCAGTACTTC. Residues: CASSYRTGDVYEQYF. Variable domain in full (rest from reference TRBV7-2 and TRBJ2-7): GAGVSQSPSNKVTEKGKDVELRCDPISGHTALYWYRQSLGQGLEFLIYFQGNSAPDKSGLPSDRFSAERTGGSVSTLTIQRTQQEDSAVYLCASSYRTGDVYEQYFGPGTRLTVT.